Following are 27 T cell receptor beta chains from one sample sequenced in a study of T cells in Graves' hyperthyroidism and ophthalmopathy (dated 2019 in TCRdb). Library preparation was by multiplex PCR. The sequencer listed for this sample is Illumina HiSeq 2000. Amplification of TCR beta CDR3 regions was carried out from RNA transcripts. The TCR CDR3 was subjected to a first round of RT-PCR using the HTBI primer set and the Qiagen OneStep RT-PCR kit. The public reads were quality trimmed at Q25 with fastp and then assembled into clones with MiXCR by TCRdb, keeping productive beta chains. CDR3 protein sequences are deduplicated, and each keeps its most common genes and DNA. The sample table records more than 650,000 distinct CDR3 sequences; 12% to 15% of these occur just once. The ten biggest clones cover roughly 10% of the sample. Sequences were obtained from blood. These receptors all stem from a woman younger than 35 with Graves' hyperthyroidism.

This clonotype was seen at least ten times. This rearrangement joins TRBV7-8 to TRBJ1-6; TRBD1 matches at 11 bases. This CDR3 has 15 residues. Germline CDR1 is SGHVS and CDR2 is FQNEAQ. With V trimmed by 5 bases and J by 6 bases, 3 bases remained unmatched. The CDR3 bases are TGTGCCAGCAGCGGCGGGACAGGGGGTAATTCACCCCTCCACTTT. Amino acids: CASSGGTGGNSPLHF.

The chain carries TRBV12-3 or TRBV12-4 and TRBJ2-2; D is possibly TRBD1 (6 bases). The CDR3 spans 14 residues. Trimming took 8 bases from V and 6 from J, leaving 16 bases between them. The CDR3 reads CASQQGEIPGELFF. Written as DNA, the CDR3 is TGTGCCAGCCAACAGGGTGAAATTCCCGGGGAGCTGTTTTTT.

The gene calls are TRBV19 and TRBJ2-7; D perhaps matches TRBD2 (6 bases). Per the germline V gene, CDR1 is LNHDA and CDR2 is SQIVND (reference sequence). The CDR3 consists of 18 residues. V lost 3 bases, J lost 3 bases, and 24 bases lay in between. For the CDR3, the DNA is TGTGCCAGTAGTATGTCCCAGGGTGGAGGGCTGTGGGGCTACGAGCAGTACTTC. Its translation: CASSMSQGGGLWGYEQYF.

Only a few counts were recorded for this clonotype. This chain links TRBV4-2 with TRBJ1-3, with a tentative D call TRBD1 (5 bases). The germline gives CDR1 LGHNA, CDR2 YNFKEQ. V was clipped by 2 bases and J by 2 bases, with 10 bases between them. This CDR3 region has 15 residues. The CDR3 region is CASSQQSGTGNTIYF. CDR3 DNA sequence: TGTGCCAGCAGCCAACAATCAGGGACTGGAAACACCATATATTTT.

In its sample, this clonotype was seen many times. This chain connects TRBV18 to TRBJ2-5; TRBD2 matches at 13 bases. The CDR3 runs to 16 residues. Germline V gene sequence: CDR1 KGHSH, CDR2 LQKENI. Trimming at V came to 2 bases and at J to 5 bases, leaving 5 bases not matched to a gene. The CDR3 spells CASSPTSGRAEETQYF. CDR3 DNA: TGTGCCAGCTCACCAACTAGCGGGAGGGCCGAGGAGACCCAGTACTTC.

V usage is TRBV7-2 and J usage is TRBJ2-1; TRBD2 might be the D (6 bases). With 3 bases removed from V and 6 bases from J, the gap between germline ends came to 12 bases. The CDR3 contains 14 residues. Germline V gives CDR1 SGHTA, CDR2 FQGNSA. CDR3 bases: TGTGCCAGCAGCTTTCTCACTAGCAGCAATGAGCAGTTCTTC. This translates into CASSFLTSSNEQFF.

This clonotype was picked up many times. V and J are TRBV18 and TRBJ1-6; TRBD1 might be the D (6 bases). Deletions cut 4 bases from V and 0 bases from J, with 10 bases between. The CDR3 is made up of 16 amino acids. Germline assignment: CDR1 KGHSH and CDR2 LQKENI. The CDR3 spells CASSLTGSSYNSPLHF. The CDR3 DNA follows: TGTGCCAGCTCACTTACAGGGAGCTCCTATAATTCACCCCTCCACTTT.

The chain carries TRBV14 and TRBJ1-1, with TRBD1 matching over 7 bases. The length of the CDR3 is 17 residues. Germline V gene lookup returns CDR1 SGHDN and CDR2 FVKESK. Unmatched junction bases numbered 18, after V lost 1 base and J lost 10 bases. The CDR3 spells CASSQAWTYRGMSGAFF. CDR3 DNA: TGTGCCAGCAGCCAAGCTTGGACCTACAGGGGCATGTCGGGAGCTTTCTTT. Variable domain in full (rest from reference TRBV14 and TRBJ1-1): EAGVTQFPSHSVIEKGQTVTLRCDPISGHDNLYWYRRVMGKEIKFLLHFVKESKQDESGMPNNRFLAERTGGTYSTLKVQPAELEDSGVYFCASSQAWTYRGMSGAFFGQGTRLTVV.

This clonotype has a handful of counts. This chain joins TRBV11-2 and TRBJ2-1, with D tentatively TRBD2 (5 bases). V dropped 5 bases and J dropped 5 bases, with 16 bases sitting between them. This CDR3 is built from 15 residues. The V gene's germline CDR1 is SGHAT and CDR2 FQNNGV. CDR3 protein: CASSVGLYSHNEQFF. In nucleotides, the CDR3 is TGTGCCAGCAGCGTCGGACTGTATTCGCACAATGAGCAGTTCTTC.

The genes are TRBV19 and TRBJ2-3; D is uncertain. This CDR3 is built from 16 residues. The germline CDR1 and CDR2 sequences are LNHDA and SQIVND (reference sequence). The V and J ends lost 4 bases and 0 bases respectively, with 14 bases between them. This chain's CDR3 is CASSTGRVTSTDTQYF. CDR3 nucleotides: TGTGCCAGTAGTACCGGACGGGTAACTAGCACAGATACGCAGTATTTT.

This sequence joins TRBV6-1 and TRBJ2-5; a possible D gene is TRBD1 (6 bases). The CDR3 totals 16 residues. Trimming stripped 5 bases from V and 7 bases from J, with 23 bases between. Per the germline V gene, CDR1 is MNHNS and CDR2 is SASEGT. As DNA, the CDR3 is TGTGCCAGCAGTCCCGTAGGTAACAGGGTGATGGGGACCCAGTACTTC. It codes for CASSPVGNRVMGTQYF.

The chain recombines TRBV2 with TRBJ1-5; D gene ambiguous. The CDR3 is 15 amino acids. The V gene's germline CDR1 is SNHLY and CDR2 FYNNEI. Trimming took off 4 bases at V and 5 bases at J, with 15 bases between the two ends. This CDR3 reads CASSAGRRHDQPQHF. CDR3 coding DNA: TGTGCCAGCAGTGCCGGCAGGCGTCACGATCAGCCCCAGCATTTT.

DNA for the CDR3: TGTGCCACCAGCAAAGCCGGGACAGGGGGAGACGGGGAGCTGTTTTTT. Translation gives CATSKAGTGGDGELFF. The gene calls are TRBV24-1 and TRBJ2-2; 11 nucleotides align to TRBD1. Trimming cost V 7 bases and J 7 bases; bases outside gene matches: 10. Germline V gene lookup returns CDR1 KGHDR and CDR2 SFDVKD. The CDR3 extends over 16 amino acids.

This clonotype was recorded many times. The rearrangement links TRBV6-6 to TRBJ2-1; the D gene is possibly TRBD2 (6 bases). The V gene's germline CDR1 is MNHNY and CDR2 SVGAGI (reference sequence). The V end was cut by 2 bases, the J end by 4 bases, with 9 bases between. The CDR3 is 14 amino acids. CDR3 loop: CASSYPAGYNEQFF. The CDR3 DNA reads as TGTGCCAGCAGTTACCCCGCGGGGTACAATGAGCAGTTCTTC.

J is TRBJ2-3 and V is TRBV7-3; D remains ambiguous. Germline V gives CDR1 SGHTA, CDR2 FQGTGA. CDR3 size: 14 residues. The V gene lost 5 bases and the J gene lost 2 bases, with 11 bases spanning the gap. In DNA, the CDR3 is TGTGCCAGCAGCCCTTATTTGCACACAGATACGCAGTATTTT. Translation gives CASSPYLHTDTQYF. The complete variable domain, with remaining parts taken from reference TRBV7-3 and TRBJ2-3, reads GAGVSQTPSNKVTEKGKYVELRCDPISGHTALYWYRQSLGQGPEFLIYFQGTGAADDSGLPNDRFFAVRPEGSVSTLKIQRTERGDSAVYLCASSPYLHTDTQYFGPGTRLTVL.

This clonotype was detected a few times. CDR3 sequence (DNA): TGCAGCGTTGAAGGTGGAACAGGGCCCTACAATGAGCAGTTCTTC. It specifies CSVEGGTGPYNEQFF. The V and J genes are TRBV29-1 and TRBJ2-1; a possible D gene is TRBD1 (6 bases). Trimming removed 1 base from V and 2 bases from J, with 12 bases in between. CDR3 length: 15 residues. CDR1 and CDR2 (germline): SQVTM, ANQGSEA.

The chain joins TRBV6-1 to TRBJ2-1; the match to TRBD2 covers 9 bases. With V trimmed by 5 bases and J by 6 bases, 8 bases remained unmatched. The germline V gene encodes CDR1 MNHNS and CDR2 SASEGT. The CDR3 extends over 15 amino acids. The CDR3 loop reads CASSPGTSILNEQFF. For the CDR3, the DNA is TGTGCCAGCAGTCCCGGGACTAGCATTCTCAATGAGCAGTTCTTC.

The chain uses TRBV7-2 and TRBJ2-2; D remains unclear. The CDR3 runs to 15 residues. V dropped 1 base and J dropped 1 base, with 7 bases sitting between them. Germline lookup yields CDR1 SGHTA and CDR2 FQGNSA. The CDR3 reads CASSLGRGNTGELFF. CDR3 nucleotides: TGTGCCAGCAGCTTAGGGCGTGGGAACACCGGGGAGCTGTTTTTT.

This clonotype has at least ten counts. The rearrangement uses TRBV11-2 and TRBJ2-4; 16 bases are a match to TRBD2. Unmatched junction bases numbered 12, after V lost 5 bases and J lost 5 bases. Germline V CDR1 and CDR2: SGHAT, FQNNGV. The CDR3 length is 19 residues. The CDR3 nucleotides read TGTGCCAGCAGCCTGCTATTGGGGACTAGCGGGAGGGCCCAAAACATTCAGTACTTC. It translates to CASSLLLGTSGRAQNIQYF.

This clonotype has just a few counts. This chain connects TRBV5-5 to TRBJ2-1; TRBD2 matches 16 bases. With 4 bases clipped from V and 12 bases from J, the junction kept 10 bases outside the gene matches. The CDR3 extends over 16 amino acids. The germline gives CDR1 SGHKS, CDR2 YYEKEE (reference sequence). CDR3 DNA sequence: TGTGCCAGCAGCATCACCGGGACTAGCGGGAGGGGAGTGCAGTTCTTC. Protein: CASSITGTSGRGVQFF.

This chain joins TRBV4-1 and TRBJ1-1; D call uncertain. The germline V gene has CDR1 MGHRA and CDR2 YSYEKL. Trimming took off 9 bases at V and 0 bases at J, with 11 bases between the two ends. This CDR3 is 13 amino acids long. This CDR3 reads CASAAGLNTEAFF. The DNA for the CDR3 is TGCGCCAGTGCTGCCGGATTGAACACTGAAGCTTTCTTT.

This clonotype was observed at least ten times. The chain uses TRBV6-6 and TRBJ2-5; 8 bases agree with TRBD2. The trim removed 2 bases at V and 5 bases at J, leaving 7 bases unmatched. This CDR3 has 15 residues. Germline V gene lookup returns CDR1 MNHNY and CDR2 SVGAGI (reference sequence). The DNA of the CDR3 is TGTGCCAGCAGTTACGAATATAGCGGGACGGAGACCCAGTACTTC. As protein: CASSYEYSGTETQYF.

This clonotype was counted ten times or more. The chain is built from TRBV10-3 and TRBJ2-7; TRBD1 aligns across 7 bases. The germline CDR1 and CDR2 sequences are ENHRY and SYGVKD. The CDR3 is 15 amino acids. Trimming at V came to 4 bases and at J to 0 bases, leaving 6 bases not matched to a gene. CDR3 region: CAISAPQGPSYEQYF. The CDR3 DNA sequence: TGTGCCATCAGTGCCCCACAGGGGCCCTCCTACGAGCAGTACTTC.

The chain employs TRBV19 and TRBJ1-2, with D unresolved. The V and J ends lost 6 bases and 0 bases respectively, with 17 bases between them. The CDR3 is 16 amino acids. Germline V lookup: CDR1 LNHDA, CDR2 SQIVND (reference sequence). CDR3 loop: CASRTLSLGPNYGYTF. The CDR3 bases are TGTGCCAGTAGGACGCTAAGTTTGGGCCCTAACTATGGCTACACCTTC.

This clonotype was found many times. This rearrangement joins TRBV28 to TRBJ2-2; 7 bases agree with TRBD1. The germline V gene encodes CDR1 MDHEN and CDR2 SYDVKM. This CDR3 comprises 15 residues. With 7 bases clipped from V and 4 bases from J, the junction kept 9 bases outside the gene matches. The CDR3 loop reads CASNIGGASTGELFF. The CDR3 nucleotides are TGTGCCAGCAACATAGGGGGCGCGAGCACCGGGGAGCTGTTTTTT.

CDR3 nucleotides: TGTGCCAGCAGTCCTAAAACAGGGAGAGCACGGGCAACTAATGAAAAACTGTTTTTT. It codes for CASSPKTGRARATNEKLFF. This chain links TRBV27 with TRBJ1-4, with D tentatively TRBD1 (6 bases). Trimming removed 5 bases at V and 0 bases at J, with 22 bases between. The germline CDR1 and CDR2 sequences are MNHEY and SMNVEV (reference sequence). CDR3 size: 19 residues.

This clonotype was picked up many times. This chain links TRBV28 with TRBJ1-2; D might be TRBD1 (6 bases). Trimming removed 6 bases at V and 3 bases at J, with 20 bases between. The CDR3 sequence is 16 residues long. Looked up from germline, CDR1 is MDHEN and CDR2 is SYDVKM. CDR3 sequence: CASSKRDRDTHYGYTF. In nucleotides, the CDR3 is TGTGCCAGCAGCAAAAGGGACCGGGACACCCACTATGGCTACACCTTC.